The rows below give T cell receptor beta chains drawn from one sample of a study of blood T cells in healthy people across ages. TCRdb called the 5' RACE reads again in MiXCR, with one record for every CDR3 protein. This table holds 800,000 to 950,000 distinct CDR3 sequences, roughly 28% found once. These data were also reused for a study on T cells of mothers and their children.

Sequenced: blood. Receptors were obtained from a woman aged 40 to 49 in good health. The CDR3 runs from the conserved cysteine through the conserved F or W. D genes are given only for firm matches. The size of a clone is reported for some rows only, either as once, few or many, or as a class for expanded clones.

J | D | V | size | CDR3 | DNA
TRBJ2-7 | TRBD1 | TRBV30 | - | CAWSRDRGYNEQYF | TGTGCCTGGAGTCGGGACAGGGGCTACAATGAGCAGTACTTC
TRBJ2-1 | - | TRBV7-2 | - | CASSARSEGEVNEQFF | TGTGCCAGCAGCGCCCGTAGCGAGGGGGAGGTAAATGAGCAGTTCTTC
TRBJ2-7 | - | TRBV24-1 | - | CATSDFRTEYNEQYF | TGTGCCACCAGTGATTTCAGGACGGAGTACAATGAGCAGTACTTC
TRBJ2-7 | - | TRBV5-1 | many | CASSLAPSLGEQYF | TGCGCCAGCAGCTTAGCCCCTTCTCTTGGCGAGCAGTACTTC
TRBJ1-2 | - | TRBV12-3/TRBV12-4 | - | CTSSPTTQGYTF | TGTACCAGCAGTCCAACGACTCAAGGCTACACCTTC
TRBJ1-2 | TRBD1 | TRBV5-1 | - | CASSINRDSYGYTF | TGCGCCAGCAGCATCAACCGGGACAGCTATGGCTACACCTTC
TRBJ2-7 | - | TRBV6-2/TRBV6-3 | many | CASSYASSYEQYF | TGTGCCAGCAGTTACGCCAGCTCCTACGAGCAGTACTTC
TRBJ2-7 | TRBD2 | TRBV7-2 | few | CASSGREGGTYEQYF | TGTGCCAGCAGCGGCCGGGAGGGGGGCACCTACGAGCAGTACTTC
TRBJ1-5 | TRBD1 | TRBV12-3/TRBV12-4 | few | CASSWGQGAGQPQHF | TGTGCCAGCAGTTGGGGACAGGGGGCAGGGCAGCCCCAGCATTTT
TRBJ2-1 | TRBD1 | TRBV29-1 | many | CSLGGTGSYNEQFF | TGCTCCTTAGGAGGGACAGGCTCCTACAATGAGCAGTTCTTC
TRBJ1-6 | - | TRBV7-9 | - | CASSSDGPKLSSPLHF | TGTGCCAGCAGTTCCGACGGCCCGAAGCTATCTTCACCCCTCCACTTT
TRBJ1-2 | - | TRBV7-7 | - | CASSPLAGSGNYGYTF | TGTGCTAGCAGCCCCCTGGCAGGGAGTGGTAACTATGGCTACACCTTC
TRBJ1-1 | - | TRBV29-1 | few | CSVVREVRYTEAFF | TGCAGCGTTGTACGGGAGGTTAGGTACACTGAAGCTTTCTTT
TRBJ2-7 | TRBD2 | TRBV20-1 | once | CSAGGREGVYEQYF | TGCAGTGCTGGGGGGCGGGAGGGAGTCTACGAGCAGTACTTC
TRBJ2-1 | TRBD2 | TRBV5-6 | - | CASSRLSGGARASSYNEQFF | TGTGCCAGCAGCCGACTAAGCGGGGGGGCCCGCGCAAGCTCCTACAATGAGCAGTTCTTC
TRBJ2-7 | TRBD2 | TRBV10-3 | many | CAISGLAGSLYEQYF | TGTGCCATCAGTGGACTAGCGGGGTCCCTCTACGAGCAGTACTTC
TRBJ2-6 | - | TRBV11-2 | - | CASSLDLGSSGANVLTF | TGTGCCAGCAGCTTGGACCTAGGATCCTCTGGGGCCAACGTCCTGACTTTC
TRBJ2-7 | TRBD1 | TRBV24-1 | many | CATSAADRVHEQYF | TGTGCCACCAGTGCCGCGGACAGGGTCCACGAGCAGTACTTC
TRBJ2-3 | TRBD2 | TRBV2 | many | CASSPVLADTQYF | TGTGCCAGCAGTCCTGTACTAGCGGATACGCAGTATTTT
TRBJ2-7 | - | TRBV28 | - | CASSGQGRGDYEQYF | TGTGCCAGCAGTGGGCAGGGGAGAGGGGACTACGAGCAGTACTTC
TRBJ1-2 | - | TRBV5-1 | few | CASSFQDPNYGYTF | TGCGCCAGCAGCTTCCAGGATCCTAACTATGGCTACACCTTC
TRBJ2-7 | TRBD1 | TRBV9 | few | CASSVGDRGFDEQYF | TGTGCCAGCAGCGTAGGGGACAGGGGTTTCGACGAGCAGTACTTC
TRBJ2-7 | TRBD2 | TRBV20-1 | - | CSASELRGGPTYEQYF | TGCAGTGCTAGTGAGTTGCGCGGGGGGCCGACCTACGAGCAGTACTTC
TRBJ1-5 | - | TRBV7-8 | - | CASGQPQHF | TGTGCCAGCGGCCAGCCCCAGCATTTT
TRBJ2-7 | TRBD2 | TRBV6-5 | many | CASSRREGVYEQYF | TGTGCCAGCAGCCGTAGGGAGGGTGTCTACGAGCAGTACTTC
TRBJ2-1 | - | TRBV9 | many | CASSVATPGGGSGEQFF | TGTGCCAGCAGCGTAGCCACCCCCGGTGGGGGGAGCGGTGAGCAGTTCTTC
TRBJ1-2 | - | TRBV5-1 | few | CASSPSVVLSGYGYTF | TGCGCCAGCAGCCCATCCGTAGTGTTATCGGGCTACGGCTACACCTTC
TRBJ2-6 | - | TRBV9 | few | CASSPRDNSGANVLTF | TGTGCCAGCAGCCCCCGGGACAACTCTGGGGCCAACGTCCTGACTTTC
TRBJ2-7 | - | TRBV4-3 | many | CASSQGGHNYEQYF | TGCGCCAGCAGCCAAGGGGGACACAACTACGAGCAGTACTTC
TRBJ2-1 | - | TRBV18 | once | CASSNPGSFGQFF | TGTGCCAGCTCAAACCCAGGCAGTTTTGGTCAGTTCTTC
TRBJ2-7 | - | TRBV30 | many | CAWSVVFDRTSSYEQYF | TGTGCCTGGAGTGTCGTTTTCGACAGGACCAGCTCCTACGAGCAGTACTTC
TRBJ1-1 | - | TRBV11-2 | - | CASSDVHQNTEAFF | TGTGCCAGCAGCGATGTCCATCAGAACACTGAAGCTTTCTTT
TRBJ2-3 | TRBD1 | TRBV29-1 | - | CSLLEGQGPADTQYF | TGCAGCCTCTTGGAGGGACAGGGCCCGGCGGATACGCAGTATTTT
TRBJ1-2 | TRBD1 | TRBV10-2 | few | CASNEPGQGGGYTF | TGCGCCAGCAACGAGCCGGGACAGGGTGGTGGCTACACCTTC
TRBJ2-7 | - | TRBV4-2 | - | CASSQDLGSFYEQYF | TGTGCCAGCAGCCAAGATCTTGGCAGTTTCTACGAGCAGTACTTC
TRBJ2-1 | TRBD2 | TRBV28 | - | CASVPLLGGGAFNEQFF | TGTGCCAGCGTCCCCCTTTTGGGCGGGGGGGCCTTCAATGAGCAGTTCTTC
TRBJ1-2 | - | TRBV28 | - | CASSSDSFLTF | TGTGCCAGCAGTTCCGACAGTTTCCTCACCTTC
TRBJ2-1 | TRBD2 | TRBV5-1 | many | CASSQTSGGANEQFF | TGCGCCAGCAGCCAGACTAGCGGGGGGGCGAATGAGCAGTTCTTC
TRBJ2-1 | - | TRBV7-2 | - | CAGSYRDNEQFF | TGTGCCGGCAGCTACAGGGACAATGAGCAGTTCTTC
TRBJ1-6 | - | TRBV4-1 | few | CASSHKDNSPLHF | TGCGCCAGCAGCCATAAAGACAATTCACCCCTCCACTTT
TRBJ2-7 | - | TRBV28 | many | CASTLGSSYEQYF | TGTGCCAGCACCTTGGGGAGCTCCTACGAGCAGTACTTC
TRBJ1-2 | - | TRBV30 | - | CAWRDRGAAGGYTF | TGTGCCTGGAGGGACAGAGGGGCGGCTGGGGGCTACACCTTC
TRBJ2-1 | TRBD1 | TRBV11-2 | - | CASSVTGTGSYEQFF | TGTGCCAGCAGCGTAACCGGGACAGGATCCTACGAGCAGTTCTTC
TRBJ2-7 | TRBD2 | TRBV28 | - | CANSSTSGGAYEQYF | TGTGCCAACAGTTCCACTAGCGGGGGGGCCTACGAGCAGTACTTC
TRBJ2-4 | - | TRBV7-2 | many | CASGSQGGGNIQYF | TGTGCCAGCGGCTCTCAGGGGGGTGGGAACATTCAGTACTTC
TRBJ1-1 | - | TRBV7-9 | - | CASSTSALEAFF | TGTGCCAGCAGCACATCGGCTCTTGAAGCTTTCTTT
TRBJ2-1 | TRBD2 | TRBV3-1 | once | CASSQAAGVSHNEQFF | TGCGCCAGCAGCCAAGCAGCGGGGGTGTCACACAATGAGCAGTTCTTC
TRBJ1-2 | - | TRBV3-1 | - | CASSQDLRGHGYTF | TGTGCCAGCAGCCAAGATCTCAGGGGTCATGGCTACACCTTC
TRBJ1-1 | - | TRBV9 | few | CASSASLGGTEAFF | TGTGCCAGCAGCGCCTCCTTGGGTGGGACTGAAGCTTTCTTT
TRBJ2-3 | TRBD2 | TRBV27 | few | CASSLLTSGGPDTQYF | TGTGCCAGCAGTTTATTGACTAGCGGGGGGCCGGATACGCAGTATTTT
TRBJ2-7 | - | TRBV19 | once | CASSSPRGTGPAYEQYF | TGTGCCAGTAGTTCACCTAGGGGAACAGGTCCGGCCTACGAGCAGTACTTC
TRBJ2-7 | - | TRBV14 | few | CASSQEGQGYYEQYF | TGTGCCAGCAGCCAAGAAGGACAAGGGTACTACGAGCAGTACTTC
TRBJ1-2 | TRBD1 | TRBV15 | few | CATSRGRTGAGYTF | TGTGCCACCAGCAGAGGCCGGACAGGGGCCGGCTACACCTTC
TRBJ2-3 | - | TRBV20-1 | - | CSARGRDLQLGTDTRYF | TGCAGTGCTAGAGGGCGGGACTTACAACTGGGCACAGATACGCGGTATTTT
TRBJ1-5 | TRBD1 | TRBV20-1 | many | CSASHWDRGGNQPQHF | TGCAGTGCTAGCCACTGGGACAGGGGGGGCAATCAGCCCCAGCATTTT
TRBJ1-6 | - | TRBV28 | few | CASSFQSAYPLHF | TGTGCCAGCAGTTTCCAGTCAGCTTATCCCCTCCACTTT